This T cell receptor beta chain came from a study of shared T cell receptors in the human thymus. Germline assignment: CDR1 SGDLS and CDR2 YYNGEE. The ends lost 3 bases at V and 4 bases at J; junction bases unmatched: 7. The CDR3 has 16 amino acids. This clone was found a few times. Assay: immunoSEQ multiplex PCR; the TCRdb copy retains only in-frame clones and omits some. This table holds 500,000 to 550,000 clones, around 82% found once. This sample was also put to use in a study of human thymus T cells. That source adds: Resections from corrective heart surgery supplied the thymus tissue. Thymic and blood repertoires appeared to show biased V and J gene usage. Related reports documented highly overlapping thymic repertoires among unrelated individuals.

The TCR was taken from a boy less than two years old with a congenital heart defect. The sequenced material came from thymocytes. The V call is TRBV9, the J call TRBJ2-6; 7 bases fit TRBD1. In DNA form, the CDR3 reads TGTGCCAGCAGCGGAAGACAGGGAAGGGGGGCCAACGTCCTGACTTTC. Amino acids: CASSGRQGRGANVLTF.